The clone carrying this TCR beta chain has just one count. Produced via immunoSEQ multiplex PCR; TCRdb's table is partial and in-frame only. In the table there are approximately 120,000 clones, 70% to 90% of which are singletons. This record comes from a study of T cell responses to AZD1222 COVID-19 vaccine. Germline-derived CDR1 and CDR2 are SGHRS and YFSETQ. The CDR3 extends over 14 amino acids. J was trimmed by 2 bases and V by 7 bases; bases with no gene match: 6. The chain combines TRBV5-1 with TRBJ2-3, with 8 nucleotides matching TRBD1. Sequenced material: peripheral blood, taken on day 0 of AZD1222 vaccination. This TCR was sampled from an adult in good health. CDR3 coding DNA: TGCGCCAGCTGGACAGGGTACACCACAGATACGCAGTATTTT. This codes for CASWTGYTTDTQYF.